This T cell receptor beta chain derives from a study of T cell responses to AZD1222 COVID-19 vaccine. The study's findings and limits: Vaccine-associated CD4 TCRs ranged over spike, dominating at 160-218 and 743-854.

In regard to this clone: Its antigen is as yet unknown.

Repertoires were generated with immunoSEQ multiplex PCR, while TCRdb's copy carries only in-frame clones and drops some. The sample has around 80,000 clones; 80% to 90% are singletons. Germline CDR1 SGDLS, CDR2 YYNGEE. The CDR3 totals 17 residues. The J segment lost 8 bases and the V segment lost 4 bases, leaving 18 bases of the junction unmatched. Sequenced material: peripheral blood, taken 28 days after the second AZD1222 dose. The J gene is TRBJ2-1, the V gene TRBV9; TRBD1 agrees at 7 bases. The TCR originated in an adult who received the AZD1222 COVID-19 vaccine. The CDR3 protein is CASSPNYGQVIGYEQFF. The CDR3 nucleotides read TGTGCCAGCAGCCCCAATTATGGACAGGTTATTGGGTATGAGCAGTTCTTC.